This T cell receptor (beta chain) was retrieved from a study of radiation and T cells in renal cell carcinoma. Time point described: blood 4 weeks post-SBRT, at nephrectomy. Treatment here: 15 Gy SBRT to primary tumor, nephrectomy 4 weeks later. V lost 7 bases and J lost 0, with 10 bases in between. The V gene's germline CDR1 is MNHEY and CDR2 SVGAGI. This CDR3 has 14 amino acids. Some clones are missing from TCRdb's copy, which holds only in-frame ones; the method was immunoSEQ multiplex PCR. The sample holds about 40,000 clones, about 84% seen once. This clone has a single count. This specimen consisted of blood, obtained from a patient whose treatment included radiotherapy and nephrectomy. The chain links TRBV6-5 to TRBJ2-1; D assignment may be TRBD1 or TRBD2 (5 bases each). The receptor comes from a woman in her 70s with renal cell carcinoma. Here the CDR3 DNA reads TGTGCCAGCAATGGGGGAACCTCCTACAATGAGCAGTTCTTC. Protein sequence: CASNGGTSYNEQFF.